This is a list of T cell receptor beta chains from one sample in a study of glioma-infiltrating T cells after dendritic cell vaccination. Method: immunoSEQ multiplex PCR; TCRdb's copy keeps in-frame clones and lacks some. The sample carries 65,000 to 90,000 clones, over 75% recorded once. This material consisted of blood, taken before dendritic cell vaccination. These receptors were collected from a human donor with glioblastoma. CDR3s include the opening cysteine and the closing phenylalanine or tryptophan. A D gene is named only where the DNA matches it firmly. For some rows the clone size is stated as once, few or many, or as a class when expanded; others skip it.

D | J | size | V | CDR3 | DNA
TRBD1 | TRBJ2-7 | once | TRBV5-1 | CASSPGTGVSYEQYF | TGCGCCAGCAGCCCAGGGACAGGGGTTTCCTACGAGCAGTACTTC
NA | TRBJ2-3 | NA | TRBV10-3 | CATLASGTDTQYF | TGTGCCACCCTAGCATCGGGCACAGATACGCAGTATTTT
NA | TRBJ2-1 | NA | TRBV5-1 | CASSLAQGPAYNEQFF | TGCGCCAGCAGCTTGGCCCAGGGCCCGGCCTACAATGAGCAGTTCTTC
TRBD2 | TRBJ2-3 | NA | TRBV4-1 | CASSLPQGVAGVTDTQYF | TGCGCCAGCAGCCTCCCTCAGGGGGTAGCGGGGGTCACAGATACGCAGTATTTT
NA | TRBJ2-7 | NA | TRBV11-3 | CASSLRDTQQYF | TGTGCCAGCAGCTTGAGGGACACCCAGCAGTACTTC
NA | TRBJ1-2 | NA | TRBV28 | CASRPSRVPLRVFYGYTF | TGTGCCAGCAGACCCTCCCGGGTCCCGCTGCGGGTGTTCTATGGCTACACCTTC
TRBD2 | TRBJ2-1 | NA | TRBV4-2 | CASSQEAGSNEQFF | TGTGCCAGCAGCCAAGAAGCGGGGTCCAATGAGCAGTTCTTC
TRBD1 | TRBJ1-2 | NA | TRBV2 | CASSVQGGGYGYTF | TGTGCCAGCAGTGTACAGGGGGGGGGCTATGGCTACACCTTC
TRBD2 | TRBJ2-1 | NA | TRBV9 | CASSSGLAGGRNEQFF | TGTGCCAGCAGCAGTGGACTAGCGGGAGGTAGGAATGAGCAGTTCTTC
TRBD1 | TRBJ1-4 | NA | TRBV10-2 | CATQAGGRPLTNEKLFF | TGCGCCACCCAGGCAGGGGGCCGCCCCCTAACTAATGAAAAACTGTTTTTT
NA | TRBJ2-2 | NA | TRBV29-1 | CSVGETGLTGELFF | TGCAGCGTTGGAGAAACAGGCCTCACCGGGGAGCTGTTTTTT
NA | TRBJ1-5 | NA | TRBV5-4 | CASSLGGGTQPQHF | TGTGCCAGCAGCTTGGGTGGAGGGACCCAGCCCCAGCATTTT
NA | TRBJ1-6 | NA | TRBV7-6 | CASSLDPANNSPLHF | TGTGCCAGCAGCTTAGACCCCGCGAACAATTCACCCCTCCACTTT
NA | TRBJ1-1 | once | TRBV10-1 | CASSDEKNTEAFF | TGCGCCAGCAGTGACGAGAAGAACACTGAAGCTTTCTTT
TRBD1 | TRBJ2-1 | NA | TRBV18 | CASSPPGQTTYNEQFF | TGTGCCAGCTCACCACCGGGACAGACTACCTACAATGAGCAGTTCTTC
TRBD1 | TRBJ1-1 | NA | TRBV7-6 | CASSLGTGKMNTEAFF | TGTGCCAGCAGCCTCGGGACAGGTAAAATGAACACTGAAGCTTTCTTT
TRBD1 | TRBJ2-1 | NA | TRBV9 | CASSPRQGIHNEQFF | TGTGCCAGCAGCCCCCGACAGGGGATACACAATGAGCAGTTCTTC
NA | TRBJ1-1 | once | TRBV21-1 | CASSLRGQLLGVNTEAFF | TGTGCCAGCAGCCTACGGGGACAGCTCCTCGGGGTCAACACTGAAGCTTTCTTT
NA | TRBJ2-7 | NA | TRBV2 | CASSVPPRDVRSYEQYF | TGTGCCAGCAGTGTTCCCCCGCGGGACGTTCGCTCCTACGAGCAGTACTTC
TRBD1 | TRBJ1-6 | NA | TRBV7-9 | CASSVRGDLSAPLHF | TGTGCCAGCAGCGTCAGGGGGGACTTAAGTGCACCCCTCCACTTT
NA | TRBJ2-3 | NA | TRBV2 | CASMGQWEGDTQYF | TGTGCCAGCATGGGACAATGGGAAGGGGATACGCAGTATTTT
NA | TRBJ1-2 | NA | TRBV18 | CASSPVPGVLGYTF | TGTGCCAGCTCACCAGTCCCGGGGGTCCTGGGCTACACCTTC